The present TCR beta chain was sequenced within a study of T cell repertoires in cytomegalovirus infection (dated by TCRdb to the late 2010s). With respect to the entire study: Peptide stimulations targeted recently identified HLA-C-restricted CMV epitopes, whose presentation resists viral immunomodulation, together with well-studied HLA-B-restricted epitopes. The HLA type of each donor mattered for the analysis, because public TCR beta signatures pointed to carriage of CMV infection along with the matching HLA type.

General conclusions and limits of the study: The ex vivo response was dominated by HLA-C-restricted CMV-specific TCR beta clonotypes, which also provided the single most frequent clonotype in two of eight donors. Carriers of CMV infection plus the relevant HLA type were discriminated by the cumulative frequency of public TCR beta family members in the study cohort and in an independent roughly 380-donor cohort.

The instrument was an Illumina HiSeq 1500. TCRdb itself trimmed the public reads at Q25 with fastp, ran MiXCR and retained productive beta chains. Merged by CDR3 protein, the rows form single entries marked with the most common genes and DNA. This sample comprises about half a million distinct CDR3 sequences, roughly 34% of them detected only once. The biggest ten clones account for roughly 15% of the sample. The CDR3 runs 14 amino acids, cysteine and valine included. Just the 42-base CDR3 DNA is kept, in frame starting at base 1. The germline V gene (reference sequence) sets CDR1 to SSHAT and CDR2 to FNYEAQ. The treatment or condition label on this specimen signifies: in vitro stimulation with specific CMV peptide epitopes to enrich CMV-specific T cells. In this sample, this clonotype turned up a few times. The antigen this receptor binds is unknown. The input lacks base qualities; no much larger clone sits a single base away.

The chain is made from TRBV7-7 and TRBJ2-7, with 7 junctional bases fitting TRBD1. Sequenced material: cultured PBMCs, taken from culture after CMV antigen stimulation. This clonotype was sampled from a human donor in good health (CMV status not recorded). Some clones in this sample may be carry-over from other donors' samples. The encoded CDR3 is CASSCTGEPYEQYV. The DNA is as follows: TGTGCTAGCAGTTGTACAGGGGAACCCTACGAGCAGTACGTC.